The clone carrying this TCR beta chain was recorded many times. Its cognate antigen is unknown. Template switching by 5'RACE produced TCR cDNA, adding a universal primer site and UMIs. TCRdb ran MiXCR on the 5' RACE reads and lists one entry per CDR3 protein. The table has about 160,000 distinct CDR3 sequences, around 7.3% seen once; the top ten hold 2.5%. This sample was included in a study of T cells after yellow fever vaccination. Trimming pared 0 bases from V and 3 bases from J, leaving 9 bases between. The CDR3 has 15 residues. Germline lookup yields CDR1 SGHTA and CDR2 FQGTGA. Study conclusions and caveats: Post-booster samples contained most primary-vaccination clones (around 96% CD4, around 89% CD8). A small share of clonotypes appeared in both CD4 and CD8 compartments.

This clonotype was obtained from a man in his late teens or twenties who received the YFV17D yellow fever vaccine. The source material was CD4+ T cells sorted from PBMCs, sampled 5 days after the first yellow fever vaccination. The rearrangement links TRBV7-3 to TRBJ1-5; no definite D call. CDR3 sequence reads: CASSLTSRPNQPQHF. The CDR3 DNA follows: TGTGCCAGCAGCTTAACATCCAGGCCCAATCAGCCCCAGCATTTT. The variable domain in full, with the rest retrieved from reference TRBV7-3 and TRBJ1-5, is GAGVSQTPSNKVTEKGKYVELRCDPISGHTALYWYRQSLGQGPEFLIYFQGTGAADDSGLPNDRFFAVRPEGSVSTLKIQRTERGDSAVYLCASSLTSRPNQPQHFGDGTRLSIL.